This T cell receptor beta chain derives from a study of blood T cell repertoires in COVID-19. Overall study context: Donors in the United States, Italy and Spain gave samples during acute or convalescent COVID-19. PBMCs, B-cell-depleted T cells, or T cells provided the cDNA or gDNA that made up the material.

Per the original methods: Reference gene primers were amplified, and this amplification served to estimate nucleated cell counts. Repertoires were generated with immunoSEQ multiplex PCR, while TCRdb's copy carries only in-frame clones and drops some. The DNA was the basis for D and trimming; V, J and clone size are from that table. The data show tens of thousands of clones, about four fifths seen once. The germline gives CDR1 LGHNA, CDR2 YSLEER. The CDR3 is 18 residues long. J lost 2 bases, V lost 2 bases, and 11 bases had no gene match. The chain carries TRBV4-3 and TRBJ2-7; TRBD1 aligns across 11 bases. Sample: peripheral blood. The sequence derives from a human donor in a cohort sampled during active COVID-19. The CDR3 is CASSQTNPLGQGAYEQYF. CDR3 bases: TGCGCCAGCAGCCAAACAAACCCTCTGGGACAGGGGGCCTACGAGCAGTACTTC.